Listed here are 23 T cell receptor beta chains from one sample, sequenced in a study of blood T cell repertoires in COVID-19. Clones were read by immunoSEQ multiplex PCR, and TCRdb kept only the in-frame ones, dropping some. The table lists some 120,000 clones, more than 70% of them singletons, with approximately 5.8% in the top ten. Sample: peripheral blood. These receptors came from a man at least 80 years old with active or convalescent COVID-19.

The chain uses TRBV19 and TRBJ2-2; D is ambiguous. This CDR3 contains 15 residues. Trimming left V 3 bases short and J 0 bases short, with 8 bases between. Germline V CDR1 and CDR2: LNHDA, SQIVND (reference sequence). CDR3 sequence: CASSMVAANTGELFF. The CDR3 bases are TGTGCCAGTAGTATGGTCGCAGCGAACACCGGGGAGCTGTTTTTT.

This clone came up a few times. The rearrangement links TRBV4-2 to TRBJ2-5, with TRBD2 matching over 12 bases. Unmatched junction bases numbered 7, after V lost 0 bases and J lost 5 bases. CDR3 size: 17 residues. Germline CDR1 LGHNA, CDR2 YNFKEQ. The CDR3 spells CASSQDPRTSGMETQYF. CDR3 coding DNA: TGTGCCAGCAGCCAAGATCCCAGGACTAGCGGGATGGAGACCCAGTACTTC.

This rearrangement joins TRBV7-2 to TRBJ1-1, with 8 bases aligning to TRBD1. J gave up 5 bases and V 1 base, and 6 bases lay outside the gene matches. Germline values: CDR1 SGHTA, CDR2 FQGNSA. The CDR3 spans 15 residues. CDR3 loop: CASSLVTGVVTEAFF. The CDR3 region has the DNA TGTGCCAGCAGCTTAGTGACAGGGGTGGTAACTGAAGCTTTCTTT.

The chain joins TRBV7-2 to TRBJ1-1, with 7 positions matching TRBD1. V dropped 2 bases and J dropped 5; count of bases not matched to a gene: 8. The length of the CDR3 is 15 residues. The germline CDR1 and CDR2 sequences are SGHTA and FQGNSA. This CDR3 is CASSLTPTGETEAFF. CDR3 nucleotides: TGTGCCAGCAGCTTAACCCCAACAGGGGAAACTGAAGCTTTCTTT.

The rearrangement uses TRBV6-2 or TRBV6-3 and TRBJ1-5; no clear D gene. Trimming removed 2 bases at V and 5 bases at J, with 13 bases between. The CDR3 length is 15 residues. In germline, CDR1 is MNHEY, CDR2 SVGEGT. The CDR3 spells CASSYTSDGDQPQHF. The CDR3 DNA follows: TGTGCCAGCAGTTACACGTCAGACGGGGATCAGCCCCAGCATTTT.

This clone was detected only a few times. This chain links TRBV29-1 with TRBJ2-3, with 13 bases lining up with TRBD2. Germline CDR1 is SQVTM and CDR2 is ANQGSEA. V was clipped by 6 bases and J by 10 bases; unmatched bases: 13. The CDR3 runs 15 residues. CDR3 nucleotides: TGCAGCGTAGATACTAGCGGGGGGGCCGGGCGAGCGCAGTATTTT. Amino acids: CSVDTSGGAGRAQYF.

This clone was seen once. The CDR3 sequence is CASTKDRGYGYTF. In nucleotides, the CDR3 is TGTGCCAGCACCAAGGACAGGGGCTATGGCTACACCTTC. The chain combines TRBV6-5 with TRBJ1-2, with 9 bases that match TRBD1. Trimming removed 7 bases from V and 4 bases from J; junction bases left unmatched: 4. Germline V CDR1 and CDR2: MNHEY, SVGAGI. This CDR3 comprises 13 residues.

The chain combines TRBV2 with TRBJ1-6; D unclear. V lost 1 base to trimming and J lost 0 bases, with 7 bases between them. Germline V lookup: CDR1 SNHLY, CDR2 FYNNEI. The CDR3 runs to 16 residues. In nucleotides, the CDR3 is TGTGCCAGCAGTGAAGGAGGGAACTCCTATAATTCACCCCTCCACTTT. It encodes CASSEGGNSYNSPLHF.

This clone appeared a few times. The V call is TRBV19, the J call TRBJ2-5; 9 nucleotides line up with TRBD2. V shed 9 bases and J 3 bases; nucleotides not matched to a gene: 2. The CDR3 runs 12 residues. Germline-derived CDR1 and CDR2 are LNHDA and SQIVND (reference sequence). CDR3 coding DNA: TGTGCCAGCGGGACTAGCAAAGAGACCCAGTACTTC. This translates into CASGTSKETQYF.

This rearrangement joins TRBV7-2 to TRBJ1-2; 7 bases map to TRBD1. CDR1 is SGHTA, CDR2 FQGNSA, per germline. This CDR3 has 13 residues. V was clipped by 5 bases and J by 4 bases; unmatched bases: 4. The CDR3 sequence: CASSEGQSYGYTF. CDR3 sequence (DNA): TGTGCCAGCAGCGAGGGACAGAGCTATGGCTACACCTTC.

This clone was counted once. The chain couples TRBV6-2 or TRBV6-3 to TRBJ1-2; D not resolved. The CDR3 sequence is 12 residues long. CDR1 is MNHEY, CDR2 SVGEGT, per germline. V was shortened by 2 bases and J by 8 bases, with 9 bases between the two germline ends. The CDR3 nucleotides read TGTGCCAGCAGTTACAGCCACTGGGGCTACACCTTC. It codes for CASSYSHWGYTF.

This clone was counted only a few times. The genes are TRBV15 and TRBJ2-1, with D perhaps matching TRBD2 (6 bases). V lost 1 base to trimming and J lost 5 bases, with 12 bases between them. The CDR3 has 15 residues. Germline assignment: CDR1 LNHNV and CDR2 YYDKDF (reference sequence). Here the CDR3 reads CATSRGWGDHNEQFF. The CDR3 region has the DNA TGTGCCACCAGCAGAGGCTGGGGGGACCACAATGAGCAGTTCTTC.

The V and J genes are TRBV5-1 and TRBJ2-7; possibly TRBD1 for D (6 bases). CDR1 and CDR2 from the germline V gene are SGHRS and YFSETQ. The V end was cut by 5 bases, the J end by 7 bases, with 10 bases between. CDR3 length equals 11 residues. DNA of the CDR3: TGCGCCAGCAGTCAACAGGGAGAGCAGTACTTC. This encodes CASSQQGEQYF.

The chain carries TRBV9 and TRBJ2-5, with a tentative D call TRBD1 (5 bases). The germline V gene has CDR1 SGDLS and CDR2 YYNGEE. V lost 0 bases to trimming and J lost 4 bases, with 16 bases between them. The CDR3 length is 16 residues. The CDR3 DNA reads as TGTGCCAGCAGCGTAGAGGGCAGGGCGAGTGGAGAGACCCAGTACTTC. Protein: CASSVEGRASGETQYF.

This rearrangement joins TRBV6-2 or TRBV6-3 to TRBJ2-1; the D gene could be TRBD1 or TRBD2 (6 bases each). Germline V CDR1 and CDR2: MNHEY, SVGEGT. Between the trimmed V and J ends, which lost 7 bases and 1 base, there was a span of 14 bases. This CDR3 is 15 amino acids long. The CDR3 reads CASTPGARSYNEQFF. CDR3 nucleotide sequence: TGTGCCAGCACCCCGGGGGCGCGGTCCTACAATGAGCAGTTCTTC.

The chain is built from TRBV24-1 and TRBJ2-5; 9 bases are shared with TRBD1. This CDR3 region has 15 residues. The germline V gene encodes CDR1 KGHDR and CDR2 SFDVKD. V lost 5 bases, J lost 4 bases, and 7 bases stayed unmatched. CDR3 residues: CATSASQGAGETQYF. In DNA, the CDR3 is TGTGCCACCAGTGCTTCACAGGGGGCAGGAGAGACCCAGTACTTC.

This chain uses TRBV7-9 with TRBJ1-2; TRBD1 aligns across 8 bases. The CDR3 covers 16 residues. J gave up 0 bases and V 5 bases, and 8 bases lay outside the gene matches. Germline lookup yields CDR1 SEHNR and CDR2 FQNEAQ (reference sequence). The CDR3 is CASSMTGEATNYGYTF. CDR3 bases: TGTGCCAGCAGCATGACAGGGGAGGCTACTAACTATGGCTACACCTTC.

The chain uses TRBV5-1 and TRBJ2-3; 14 nucleotides agree with TRBD2. With 4 bases clipped from V and 3 bases from J, the junction kept 7 bases outside the gene matches. CDR1 is SGHRS, CDR2 YFSETQ, per germline. CDR3 size: 17 residues. The CDR3 nucleotides are TGCGCCAGCAGCCCCGGGACTAGCGGGGGCCTGACAGATACGCAGTATTTT. Translation: CASSPGTSGGLTDTQYF.

The chain recombines TRBV28 with TRBJ1-2, with D perhaps TRBD1 (6 bases). The CDR3 is 14 residues long. The germline V and J ends were trimmed by 6 bases and 1 base, with 12 bases remaining between them. In germline, CDR1 is MDHEN, CDR2 SYDVKM. CDR3 region: CASRTSDSNYGYTF. Here the CDR3 DNA reads TGTGCCAGCAGAACTTCGGACAGTAACTATGGCTACACCTTC.

The rearrangement links TRBV30 to TRBJ2-7; 8 bases fit TRBD2. With V trimmed by 2 bases and J by 2 bases, 2 bases remained unmatched. CDR3 length: 13 residues. Germline loops: CDR1 GTSNPN, CDR2 SVGIG (reference sequence). CDR3 residues: CAWSSGGTYEQYF. The DNA of the CDR3 is TGTGCCTGGAGTAGCGGGGGAACCTACGAGCAGTACTTC.

This clone was picked up a small number of times. This rearrangement joins TRBV19 to TRBJ1-5; no reliable D call. In germline, CDR1 is LNHDA, CDR2 SQIVND (reference sequence). Trimming removed 5 bases at V and 4 bases at J, with 9 bases between. The CDR3 covers 13 residues. The CDR3 loop is CASSPQQNQPQHF. The DNA of the CDR3 is TGTGCCAGTAGTCCACAGCAAAATCAGCCCCAGCATTTT. Drawing the rest from reference TRBV19 and TRBJ1-5, the complete variable domain is DGGITQSPKYLFRKEGQNVTLSCEQNLNHDAMYWYRQDPGQGLRLIYYSQIVNDFQKGDIAEGYSVSREKKESFPLTVTSAQKNPTAFYLCASSPQQNQPQHFGDGTRLSIL.

The chain has TRBV6-2 or TRBV6-3 and TRBJ2-7, with 9 bases matching TRBD1. V lost 2 bases to trimming and J lost 1 base; unmatched junction nucleotides: 3. Looked up from germline, CDR1 is MNHEY and CDR2 is SVGEGT. This CDR3 contains 15 residues. The CDR3 nucleotides read TGTGCCAGCAGTTACCGTGGGACAGGGTCCTACGAGCAGTACTTC. Protein: CASSYRGTGSYEQYF.

The chain is built from TRBV7-2 and TRBJ2-6, with a possible D match to TRBD2 (5 bases). The V end was cut by 0 bases, the J end by 1 base, with 7 bases between. This CDR3 is built from 16 residues. Germline V CDR1 and CDR2: SGHTA, FQGNSA. CDR3 amino acids: CASSLARASGANVLTF. Here the CDR3 DNA reads TGTGCCAGCAGCTTAGCGAGGGCTTCTGGGGCCAACGTCCTGACTTTC.